These T cell receptor beta chains were read from a single sample in a study of cytomegalovirus exposure and HLA in healthy donors. The repertoire was sequenced with immunoSEQ multiplex PCR; TCRdb's copy has only in-frame clones and lacks some. The sample holds 100,000 to 150,000 clones, less than 85% seen once. Sequencing was carried out using PBMCs. The receptor source for this set is a middle-aged man in good health and CMV-seronegative. The CDR3 runs from the conserved cysteine through the conserved F or W.

j_call | v_call | cdr3_length | cdr3_aa
TRBJ2-3 | TRBV18 | 16 | CASSPRSLANRYTQYF
TRBJ2-3 | TRBV5-1 | 18 | CASSLARTSGEITDTQYF
TRBJ2-5 | TRBV2 | 12 | CASSFLQETQYF
TRBJ2-7 | TRBV28 | 12 | CASSLGVYEQYF
TRBJ2-7 | TRBV5-1 | 14 | CASSETGLSYEQYF
TRBJ1-2 | TRBV28 | 15 | CASSGDGQGANGYTF
TRBJ2-7 | TRBV5-4 | 14 | CASSLYGGANEQYF
TRBJ2-2 | TRBV6-6 | 16 | CASSPLGRTNTGELFF
TRBJ2-3 | TRBV19 | 13 | CASSIGSRDTQYF
TRBJ2-1 | TRBV30 | 14 | CASGALAGIGEQFF
TRBJ2-7 | TRBV5-1 | 14 | CASSSDFSGRVQYF
TRBJ2-4 | TRBV28 | 18 | CASSPRQASTVAKNIQYF
TRBJ1-1 | TRBV7-9 | 12 | CAGGTGNTEAFF
TRBJ2-7 | TRBV4-1 | 14 | CASSQSQNSYEQYF
TRBJ2-7 | TRBV27 | 15 | CASSPRTSGAYEQYF
TRBJ1-4 | TRBV19 | 11 | CASRRTNELFF
TRBJ1-5 | TRBV2 | 14 | CASSERRVPQPQHF
TRBJ1-1 | TRBV23-1 | 17 | CASSPRVGLPLNTEAFF
TRBJ2-7 | TRBV2 | 16 | CASSEWNRQTAYEQYF
TRBJ2-2 | TRBV2 | 16 | CASSDRLAGGPGELFF
TRBJ2-6 | TRBV29-1 | 13 | CSVESGGANVLTF
TRBJ2-7 | TRBV5-6 | 16 | CASSPGTGDLSYEQYF
TRBJ1-1 | TRBV28 | 15 | CASSSTGVKNTEAFF
TRBJ2-7 | TRBV6-5 | 14 | CASSVLGGAYEQYF
TRBJ1-5 | TRBV19 | 15 | CASTKLQGPQEPQHF
TRBJ2-1 | TRBV30 | 13 | CAWNRFSYNEQFF
TRBJ1-6 | TRBV28 | 15 | CASSLTAVGNSPLHF
TRBJ2-3 | TRBV5-1 | 15 | CASSPTGPSTDTQYF
TRBJ1-1 | TRBV29-1 | 16 | CSVAPLTGTMNTEAFF
TRBJ1-5 | TRBV29-1 | 11 | CSVGHNQPQHF
TRBJ2-7 | TRBV5-1 | 15 | CASSIDSGSSYEQYF
TRBJ1-5 | TRBV19 | 12 | CASSLINQPQHF
TRBJ2-5 | TRBV7-8 | 11 | CASSQEETQYF
TRBJ1-1 | TRBV7-3 | 14 | CASSATGLNTEAFF
TRBJ1-5 | TRBV6-1 | 12 | CATYREGQPQHF
TRBJ2-2 | TRBV9 | 15 | CASSVVAGGTGELFF
TRBJ1-2 | TRBV30 | 13 | CAWSRGINYGYTF
TRBJ1-1 | TRBV27 | 15 | CASRDNMGAFTEAFF
TRBJ2-1 | TRBV19 | 15 | CASRERGAPYNEQFF